This entry lists 17 T cell receptor beta chains sequenced from one sample in a study of T cell responses to AZD1222 COVID-19 vaccine. Libraries were prepared by immunoSEQ multiplex PCR; TCRdb keeps only in-frame clonotypes and omits some of them. The sample lists around 160,000 clones; 82% were seen once. Sequenced material: peripheral blood, taken on day 0 of MenACWY control vaccination. The receptors derive from an adult in good health.

J is TRBJ2-3 and V is TRBV24-1; no clear D. This CDR3 region has 15 residues. Trimming shortened V by 3 bases and J by 1 base, and 10 bases separated the two germline ends. Germline values: CDR1 KGHDR, CDR2 SFDVKD. The CDR3 region is CATSDPSRGTDTQYF. The CDR3 coding sequence is TGTGCCACCAGTGATCCTTCACGGGGCACAGATACGCAGTATTTT.

V usage is TRBV30 and J usage is TRBJ1-1; 8 bases fit TRBD1. The V gene's germline CDR1 is GTSNPN and CDR2 SVGIG (reference sequence). The V segment lost 2 bases and the J segment 9 bases; nucleotides outside the gene matches: 5. This CDR3 is built from 12 residues. The CDR3 loop is CAWSTDRVKAFF. In DNA, the CDR3 is TGTGCCTGGAGTACGGACAGGGTAAAAGCTTTCTTT. Full variable domain (rest looked up from reference TRBV30 and TRBJ1-1): SQTIHQWPATLVQPVGSPLSLECTVEGTSNPNLYWYRQAAGRGLQLLFYSVGIGQISSEVPQNLSASRPQDRQFILSSKKLLLSDSGFYLCAWSTDRVKAFFGQGTRLTVV.

The chain joins TRBV28 to TRBJ2-5, with TRBD2 matching 8 bases. Unmatched junction bases numbered 7, after V lost 6 bases and J lost 4 bases. Germline CDR1 and CDR2: MDHEN and SYDVKM. This CDR3 comprises 14 residues. The CDR3 loop is CASSRSGGVETQYF. The CDR3, as DNA: TGTGCCAGCAGCCGGAGCGGGGGCGTAGAGACCCAGTACTTC.

This chain uses TRBV10-3 with TRBJ2-3, with D unresolved. V lost 3 bases to trimming and J lost 6 bases, with 10 bases between them. Germline V gives CDR1 ENHRY, CDR2 SYGVKD. The CDR3 has 13 residues. CDR3 residues: CAISDSGRDTQYF. The CDR3 coding sequence is TGTGCCATCAGTGATTCAGGCCGGGATACGCAGTATTTT.

On this clone itself: Other DNA sequences within the sample encode an identical CDR3. J is TRBJ2-1 and V is TRBV5-1; 7 bases are shared with TRBD2. The CDR3 consists of 14 residues. CDR1 SGHRS and CDR2 YFSETQ come from the germline V gene. V trimming: 0 bases; J trimming: 3 bases; junction bases outside the gene matches: 0. The CDR3 nucleotides read TGCGCCAGCAGCTTGGGCGGGGGCTACAATGAGCAGTTCTTC. It specifies CASSLGGGYNEQFF.

The gene calls are TRBV5-1 and TRBJ2-5; D is uncertain. The V end was cut by 7 bases, the J end by 2 bases, with 6 bases between. The CDR3 runs to 11 residues. The germline V gene encodes CDR1 SGHRS and CDR2 YFSETQ. CDR3 bases: TGCGCCAGCGGTTATCAAGAGACCCAGTACTTC. It encodes CASGYQETQYF.

The chain is built from TRBV11-2 and TRBJ2-1; either TRBD1 or TRBD2 may supply D (6 bases each). Trimming took off 7 bases at V and 7 bases at J, with 17 bases between the two ends. From germline, CDR1 is SGHAT and CDR2 FQNNGV. The CDR3 length is 14 residues. CDR3 DNA sequence: TGTGCCAGCACCCCGGGGGCCTATGCGAATGAGCAGTTCTTC. Amino acid sequence: CASTPGAYANEQFF.

This clone has only one observation. The chain recombines TRBV2 with TRBJ1-4, with D possibly matching TRBD1 (6 bases). The CDR3 loop spans 15 amino acids. CDR1 SNHLY and CDR2 FYNNEI come from the germline V gene. The V end was cut by 3 bases, the J end by 7 bases, with 15 bases between. CDR3 in amino acids: CASSENRARGEKLFF. As DNA, the CDR3 is TGTGCCAGCAGTGAGAACAGGGCGAGGGGTGAAAAACTGTTTTTT.

V usage is TRBV15 and J usage is TRBJ2-1; D tentatively reads TRBD1 or TRBD2 (6 bases each). The CDR3 runs to 14 residues. The V end was cut by 3 bases, the J end by 8 bases, with 14 bases between. In germline, CDR1 is LNHNV, CDR2 YYDKDF (reference sequence). The CDR3 DNA reads TGTGCCACCAGCAGGGGGACGGGGGCGGATGAGCAGTTCTTC. The encoded protein is CATSRGTGADEQFF.

Only a few counts were recorded for this clone. V and J are TRBV6-5 and TRBJ1-1, with unresolved D. V lost 7 bases and J 7 bases, leaving 19 bases between the germline ends. CDR1 and CDR2 (germline): MNHEY, SVGAGI. This CDR3 is built from 14 residues. The CDR3 bases are TGTGCCAGCAAGTGGGCCGGTAACTCGATTGAAGCTTTCTTT. This sequence encodes CASKWAGNSIEAFF.

The V call is TRBV28, the J call TRBJ1-5, with D unclear. Germline V lookup: CDR1 MDHEN, CDR2 SYDVKM. V was cut by 2 bases and J by 0 bases, with 8 bases left in between. The CDR3 runs 15 residues. CDR3 sequence reads: CASSLGSHSNQPQHF. The CDR3 DNA sequence: TGTGCCAGCAGTTTAGGCAGCCATAGCAATCAGCCCCAGCATTTT.

This clone has only a few counts. The V and J genes are TRBV10-2 and TRBJ2-1, with D unclear. V lost 7 bases to trimming and J lost 6 bases, with 10 bases between them. Germline V lookup: CDR1 WSHSY, CDR2 SAAADI. The CDR3 has 12 amino acids. CDR3 sequence (DNA): TGCGCCAGCACGGATATGTTCAATGAGCAGTTCTTC. Translation gives CASTDMFNEQFF.

A single count supports this clone. V usage is TRBV9 and J usage is TRBJ1-3; D is perhaps TRBD1 (5 bases). Germline V lookup: CDR1 SGDLS, CDR2 YYNGEE. The CDR3 contains 15 residues. V lost 1 base and J 3 bases, leaving 11 bases between the germline ends. The CDR3 is CASSVRGVIGNTIYF. The CDR3 DNA sequence: TGTGCCAGCAGCGTAAGGGGAGTAATTGGAAACACCATATATTTT. The whole variable domain, remainder taken from reference TRBV9 and TRBJ1-3, is DSGVTQTPKHLITATGQRVTLRCSPRSGDLSVYWYQQSLDQGLQFLIQYYNGEERAKGNILERFSAQQFPDLHSELNLSSLELGDSALYFCASSVRGVIGNTIYFGEGSWLTVV.

This chain links TRBV20-1 with TRBJ1-1; D gene uncertain. Trimming stripped 5 bases from V and 6 bases from J, with 10 bases between. The CDR3 has 11 residues. Germline values: CDR1 DFQATT, CDR2 SNEGSKA (reference sequence). This CDR3 is CSAASGSEAFF. The CDR3 bases are TGCAGTGCTGCCAGTGGGTCTGAAGCTTTCTTT.

A single count supports this clone. The chain employs TRBV13 and TRBJ1-1; 9 nucleotides match TRBD1. Per germline, CDR1 PRHDT and CDR2 FYEKMQ (reference sequence). The CDR3 consists of 13 residues. Trimming took 5 bases from V and 5 from J; bases not matched to a gene: 3. The chain's CDR3 is CASSIGTGTEAFF. The CDR3 region has the DNA TGTGCCAGCAGCATTGGGACAGGGACTGAAGCTTTCTTT.

This clone occurred a few times. DNA for the CDR3: TGTGCCAGCAGCCCTGCAGGGCTAAATCAGCCCCAGCATTTT. Translating gives CASSPAGLNQPQHF. This chain uses TRBV7-2 with TRBJ1-5, with TRBD1 as a possible D gene (5 bases). Germline V gives CDR1 SGHTA, CDR2 FQGNSA. This CDR3 contains 14 residues. Trimming cost V 5 bases and J 4 bases, with 12 bases left between them. The full variable domain, its missing parts supplied by reference TRBV7-2 and TRBJ1-5, is GAGVSQSPSNKVTEKGKDVELRCDPISGHTALYWYRQSLGQGLEFLIYFQGNSAPDKSGLPSDRFSAERTGGSVSTLTIQRTQQEDSAVYLCASSPAGLNQPQHFGDGTRLSIL.

The chain combines TRBV27 with TRBJ2-1; TRBD1 might be the D (6 bases). CDR3 length equals 14 residues. CDR1 and CDR2 from the germline V gene are MNHEY and SMNVEV (reference sequence). V dropped 2 bases and J dropped 5 bases, with 10 bases sitting between them. The CDR3 nucleotides read TGTGCCAGCAGTTTAGGGGCAGGGGACAATGAGCAGTTCTTC. This sequence encodes CASSLGAGDNEQFF.